A single sample is the source of the 23 T cell receptor beta chains below, sequenced in a study of cytomegalovirus exposure and HLA in healthy donors. In the PCR, 60 Vbeta and 13 Jbeta primers were used. Generated by immunoSEQ multiplex PCR, the TCRdb table keeps only in-frame clones and is missing some. The sample shows around 100,000 clones, 79% of them seen only once. The sequenced sample was PBMCs. The receptor set was obtained from a woman between 35 and 50 years old in good health and CMV-seronegative.

This chain joins TRBV6-5 and TRBJ1-4, with 9 bases lining up with TRBD1. Germline V gene data show CDR1 as MNHEY and CDR2 as SVGAGI. V was pared by 0 bases and J by 5 bases, with 4 bases of the junction left unmatched. The CDR3 sequence is 16 residues long. CDR3: CASSYSLGTGNEKLFF. The DNA for the CDR3 is TGTGCCAGCAGTTACTCTCTCGGGACAGGGAATGAAAAACTGTTTTTT.

This chain links TRBV27 with TRBJ2-7, with TRBD2 identical over 9 bases. The germline gives CDR1 MNHEY, CDR2 SMNVEV (reference sequence). J gave up 6 bases and V 4 bases, and 10 bases lay outside the gene matches. The CDR3 consists of 15 residues. The CDR3 DNA is TGTGCCAGCAGTTCCTGGGGGGAGCGGGAGGTCGAGCAGTACTTC. Protein product: CASSSWGEREVEQYF.

The chain links TRBV28 to TRBJ1-4, with a possible D match to TRBD1 (5 bases). The V end was cut by 6 bases, the J end by 4 bases, with 15 bases between. Germline V gives CDR1 MDHEN, CDR2 SYDVKM. CDR3 length equals 15 residues. The CDR3 sequence is CASRVQAGINEKLFF. CDR3 sequence (DNA): TGTGCCAGCAGAGTACAGGCTGGTATTAATGAAAAACTGTTTTTT.

J is TRBJ2-5 and V is TRBV28; D gene uncertain. The CDR3 contains 12 residues. The V end lost 5 bases, the J end lost 1 base, and 5 bases lay between the germline ends. The germline gives CDR1 MDHEN, CDR2 SYDVKM. CDR3 residues: CASSLLQETQYF. The DNA for the CDR3 is TGTGCCAGCAGTCTTCTCCAAGAGACCCAGTACTTC.

The genes are TRBV15 and TRBJ1-1; D remains ambiguous. The CDR3 spans 13 residues. Between the trimmed V and J ends, which lost 4 bases and 1 base, there was a span of 7 bases. The germline V gene has CDR1 LNHNV and CDR2 YYDKDF (reference sequence). The CDR3 DNA sequence: TGTGCCACCAGCACCTCCGGGAACACTGAAGCTTTCTTT. Translated, it gives CATSTSGNTEAFF. Full variable domain (outside the CDR3, taken from reference TRBV15 and TRBJ1-1): DAMVIQNPRYQVTQFGKPVTLSCSQTLNHNVMYWYQQKSSQAPKLLFHYYDKDFNNEADTPDNFQSRRPNTSFCFLDIRSPGLGDTAMYLCATSTSGNTEAFFGQGTRLTVV.

This clone was detected a few times. CDR3 DNA: TGTGCCAGCAGACGAACTGGTTCCGGACAGGGGGCCACAGATACGCAGTATTTT. Residues: CASRRTGSGQGATDTQYF. The chain uses TRBV27 and TRBJ2-3; 11 nucleotides line up with TRBD1. Germline CDR1 and CDR2: MNHEY and SMNVEV (reference sequence). Trimming removed 6 bases from V and 2 bases from J; junction bases left unmatched: 13. The CDR3 runs 18 residues.

This chain uses TRBV7-2 with TRBJ2-2; 9 bases match TRBD1. This CDR3 comprises 16 residues. With V trimmed by 5 bases and J by 0 bases, 4 bases remained unmatched. Germline CDR1 is SGHTA and CDR2 is FQGNSA. Here the CDR3 DNA reads TGTGCCAGCAGCCTTAGGGACAGGGCGAACACCGGGGAGCTGTTTTTT. Translating it yields CASSLRDRANTGELFF. The complete variable domain, with remaining parts taken from reference TRBV7-2 and TRBJ2-2, reads GAGVSQSPSNKVTEKGKDVELRCDPISGHTALYWYRQSLGQGLEFLIYFQGNSAPDKSGLPSDRFSAERTGGSVSTLTIQRTQQEDSAVYLCASSLRDRANTGELFFGEGSRLTVL.

This clone was observed a few times. The V call is TRBV28, the J call TRBJ1-4; D possibly corresponds to TRBD1 (5 bases). The germline CDR1 and CDR2 sequences are MDHEN and SYDVKM. V lost 6 bases, J lost 3 bases, and 26 bases lay in between. The CDR3 runs to 19 residues. The CDR3 sequence: CASSPPSTGVVRSNEKLFF. For the CDR3, the DNA is TGTGCCAGCAGCCCTCCTTCGACGGGGGTGGTTCGGTCTAATGAAAAACTGTTTTTT.

V usage is TRBV11-3 and J usage is TRBJ2-5, with TRBD1 matching 7 bases. V lost 5 bases and J lost 5; bases outside the gene matches: 8. CDR1 is SGHNT and CDR2 is YENEEA in the germline V gene. This CDR3 has 14 amino acids. Here the CDR3 DNA reads TGTGCCAGCAGCCCAACGACAGGGACCGAGACCCAGTACTTC. It codes for CASSPTTGTETQYF.

The J gene is TRBJ1-1, the V gene TRBV29-1; weak D call: TRBD1 (6 bases). V was shortened by 6 bases and J by 1 base, with 9 bases between the two germline ends. The CDR3 has 12 amino acids. Looked up from germline, CDR1 is SQVTM and CDR2 is ANQGSEA. In nucleotides, the CDR3 is TGCAGCGTAGTGACAGGGAACACTGAAGCTTTCTTT. Protein product: CSVVTGNTEAFF.

This clone appeared a single time. The CDR3 region is CASSPRGGRETQYF. CDR3 bases: TGTGCCAGCAGCCCAAGGGGGGGAAGAGAGACCCAGTACTTC. The genes are TRBV7-9 and TRBJ2-5; the D gene is possibly TRBD2 (7 bases). The CDR3 consists of 14 residues. V was cut by 5 bases and J by 4 bases, with 14 bases left in between. CDR1 and CDR2 from the germline V gene are SEHNR and FQNEAQ (reference sequence).

In this sample, this clone turned up once. The chain uses TRBV6-1 and TRBJ1-5, with D tentatively TRBD1 (5 bases). Deletions cut 4 bases from V and 2 bases from J, with 12 bases between. The CDR3 loop spans 15 amino acids. CDR1 MNHNS and CDR2 SASEGT come from the germline V gene. The CDR3 DNA reads as TGTGCCAGCAGTGGGTGGGGGGGAGGCAATCAGCCCCAGCATTTT. Protein product: CASSGWGGGNQPQHF.

The chain carries TRBV19 and TRBJ2-1, with D possibly matching TRBD2 (5 bases). V was pared by 3 bases and J by 4 bases, with 13 bases between. Looked up from germline, CDR1 is LNHDA and CDR2 is SQIVND (reference sequence). This CDR3 spans 15 amino acids. The chain's CDR3 is CASSISLAPYNEQFF. CDR3 DNA: TGTGCCAGTAGTATCAGTCTAGCTCCTTACAATGAGCAGTTCTTC.

This chain connects TRBV7-8 to TRBJ2-1; 7 bases line up with TRBD1. V dropped 1 base and J dropped 7; count of bases not matched to a gene: 4. Per germline, CDR1 SGHVS and CDR2 FQNEAQ. The CDR3 sequence is 14 residues long. CDR3 region: CASSLGTTGNEQFF. The DNA for the CDR3 is TGTGCCAGCAGCTTAGGCACGACAGGGAATGAGCAGTTCTTC.

V usage is TRBV10-2 and J usage is TRBJ2-2; the D gene is possibly TRBD2 (5 bases). The V end was cut by 6 bases, the J end by 8 bases, with 16 bases between. The CDR3 consists of 14 residues. From germline, CDR1 is WSHSY and CDR2 SAAADI. CDR3 coding DNA: TGCGCCAGCAGAGAAACTAGTGGTGTTGGGGAGCTGTTTTTT. It codes for CASRETSGVGELFF.

The V call is TRBV28, the J call TRBJ2-2; possible D gene TRBD1, 5 bases. The germline CDR1 and CDR2 sequences are MDHEN and SYDVKM. The germline V and J ends were trimmed by 3 bases and 7 bases, with 12 bases remaining between them. This CDR3 region has 14 residues. The CDR3 coding sequence is TGTGCCAGCAGTTTGTGGCAGGGCGACGGGGAGCTGTTTTTT. The encoded protein is CASSLWQGDGELFF.

The genes are TRBV2 and TRBJ1-6; 9 bases align to TRBD1. CDR1 is SNHLY, CDR2 FYNNEI, per germline. The V segment lost 6 bases and the J segment 14 bases; nucleotides outside the gene matches: 5. The CDR3 contains 12 residues. The CDR3 spells CASRWTGEALHF. CDR3 sequence (DNA): TGTGCCAGCAGGTGGACAGGGGAAGCCCTCCACTTT.

A note on this clone: Distinct nucleotide sequences in the sample also encode this CDR3. V gene TRBV7-9 combines with J gene TRBJ1-1; 7 bases fit TRBD1. CDR1 is SEHNR, CDR2 FQNEAQ, per germline (reference sequence). The J segment lost 1 base and the V segment lost 5 bases, leaving 7 bases of the junction unmatched. The CDR3 extends over 15 amino acids. The CDR3: CASSLQGTENTEAFF. In nucleotides, the CDR3 is TGTGCCAGCAGCCTGCAAGGGACAGAGAACACTGAAGCTTTCTTT.

The V call is TRBV10-2, the J call TRBJ2-1, with D unresolved. The V gene lost 1 base and the J gene lost 11 bases, with 9 bases spanning the gap. The germline gives CDR1 WSHSY, CDR2 SAAADI. This CDR3 spans 12 amino acids. CDR3 bases: TGCGCCAGCAGTGAGTTGGGCTGGCAGCAGTTCTTC. Encoded protein: CASSELGWQQFF.

This rearrangement joins TRBV19 to TRBJ2-3, with 15 bases lining up with TRBD2. Germline CDR1 and CDR2: LNHDA and SQIVND (reference sequence). The CDR3 runs 17 residues. Germline trimming cut 5 bases from V and 2 bases from J; bases unmatched to any gene: 5. The CDR3 DNA is TGTGCCAGTAGTCGGGGACTAGCGGGGGGCCACACAGATACGCAGTATTTT. Protein product: CASSRGLAGGHTDTQYF.

This chain links TRBV28 with TRBJ2-1; 11 bases fit TRBD2. The germline V gene has CDR1 MDHEN and CDR2 SYDVKM. This CDR3 spans 16 amino acids. With V trimmed by 8 bases and J by 3 bases, 9 bases remained unmatched. For the CDR3, the DNA is TGTGCCAGCTCAAGGCTAGCGGGAGGCCTCTACAATGAGCAGTTCTTC. Encoded protein: CASSRLAGGLYNEQFF.

J is TRBJ2-5 and V is TRBV2, with D possibly being TRBD1 (6 bases). Germline values: CDR1 SNHLY, CDR2 FYNNEI. The ends were cut back, 6 bases at V and 2 bases at J, with 16 bases in the middle. The CDR3 extends over 15 amino acids. CDR3 sequence: CASRFTGWGQETQYF. CDR3 nucleotide sequence: TGTGCCAGCAGATTCACAGGGTGGGGGCAAGAGACCCAGTACTTC.

In its sample, this clone was seen a few times. V usage is TRBV9 and J usage is TRBJ1-2, with D possibly TRBD1 on 5 matching bases. Trimming pared 7 bases from V and 5 bases from J, leaving 21 bases between. Per the germline V gene, CDR1 is SGDLS and CDR2 is YYNGEE. The CDR3 runs to 15 residues. The CDR3 coding sequence is TGTGCCAGCCAGCGGGGGAGCAGTCTACTTTATGGCTACACCTTC. Translating it yields CASQRGSSLLYGYTF.